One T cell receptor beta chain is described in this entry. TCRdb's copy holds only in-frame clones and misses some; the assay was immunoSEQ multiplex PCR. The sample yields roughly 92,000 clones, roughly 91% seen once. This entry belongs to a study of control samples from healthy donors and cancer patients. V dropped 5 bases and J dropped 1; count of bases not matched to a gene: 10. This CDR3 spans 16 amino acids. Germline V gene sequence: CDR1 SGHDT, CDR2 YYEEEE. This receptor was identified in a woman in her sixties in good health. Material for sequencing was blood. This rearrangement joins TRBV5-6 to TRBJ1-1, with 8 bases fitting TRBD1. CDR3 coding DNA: TGTGCCAGCAGTAGGCAGGGGGCCTATAGGAACACTGAAGCTTTCTTT. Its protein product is CASSRQGAYRNTEAFF.